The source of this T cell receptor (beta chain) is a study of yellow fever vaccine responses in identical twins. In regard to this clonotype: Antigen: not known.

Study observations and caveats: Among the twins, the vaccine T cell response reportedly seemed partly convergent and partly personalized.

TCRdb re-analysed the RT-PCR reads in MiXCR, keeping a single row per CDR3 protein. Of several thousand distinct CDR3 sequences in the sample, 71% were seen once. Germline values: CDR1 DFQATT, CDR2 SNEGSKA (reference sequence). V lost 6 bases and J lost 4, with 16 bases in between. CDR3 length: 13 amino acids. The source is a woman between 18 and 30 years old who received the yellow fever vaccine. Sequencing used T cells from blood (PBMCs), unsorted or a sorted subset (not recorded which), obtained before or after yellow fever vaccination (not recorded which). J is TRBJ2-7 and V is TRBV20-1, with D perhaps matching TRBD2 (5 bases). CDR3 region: CSAPNPTGYEQYF. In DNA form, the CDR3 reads TGCAGTGCCCCTAACCCCACGGGGTACGAGCAGTACTTC.